The entry that follows covers one T cell receptor (beta chain) sequence. These data belong to a study of blood T cell repertoires in COVID-19. Whole-study context: Acute and convalescent COVID-19 samples came from the United States, Italy and Spain.

The protocol was immunoSEQ multiplex PCR, while the TCRdb copy is restricted to in-frame clones and leaves out a portion. The sample has roughly 250,000 clones, over 75% seen once. Trimming removed 3 bases at V and 4 bases at J, with 9 bases between. This CDR3 region has 14 residues. CDR1 and CDR2 (germline): SGHTA, FQGTGA. Participants came from under 30 US areas, aged about 18 to 89 years. The chain employs TRBV7-3 and TRBJ2-2, with a tentative D call TRBD2 (6 bases). Sequencing was carried out using PBMCs or T cells enriched from blood (not recorded which). The clonotype comes from a woman between 25 and 40 years old who had recovered from COVID-19. CDR3: CASSFGGSTGELFF. DNA for the CDR3: TGTGCCAGCAGCTTCGGGGGTTCCACCGGGGAGCTGTTTTTT.